A single sample is the source of the 16 T cell receptor beta chains below, sequenced in a study of OX40 agonist ivuxolimab in advanced cancers. Profiled with immunoSEQ multiplex PCR; TCRdb holds only in-frame clones, not every one. The sample shows about 98,000 clones, around 94% of them seen only once. Sequenced here: CD4+ or CD8+ T cells sorted from blood, sampled in a trial of the OX40 agonist ivuxolimab. These receptors all come from an adult with an advanced solid tumor such as melanoma, head and neck, liver or kidney cancer.

J is TRBJ1-5 and V is TRBV5-8; D is unresolved. The CDR3 loop spans 17 amino acids. Trimming took off 4 bases at V and 0 bases at J, with 17 bases between the two ends. Germline V CDR1 and CDR2: SGHTS, YDEGEE. In nucleotides, the CDR3 is TGTGCCAGCAGCCCCCGGGCAGCCGATTATAGCAATCAGCCCCAGCATTTT. Residues: CASSPRAADYSNQPQHF. The full variable domain, its missing parts supplied by reference TRBV5-8 and TRBJ1-5, is EAGVTQSPTHLIKTRGQQATLRCSPISGHTSVYWYQQALGLGLQFLLWYDEGEERNRGNFPPRFSGRQFPNYSSELNVNALELEDSALYLCASSPRAADYSNQPQHFGDGTRLSIL.

V is TRBV5-1 and J is TRBJ2-1, with 9 bases fitting TRBD2. With V trimmed by 3 bases and J by 5 bases, 6 bases remained unmatched. Germline loops: CDR1 SGHRS, CDR2 YFSETQ. There are 15 residues in the CDR3. CDR3 protein: CASSYGLANDNEQFF. CDR3 coding DNA: TGCGCCAGCAGCTACGGACTAGCGAATGACAATGAGCAGTTCTTC. Full variable domain (outside the CDR3, taken from reference TRBV5-1 and TRBJ2-1): KAGVTQTPRYLIKTRGQQVTLSCSPISGHRSVSWYQQTPGQGLQFLFEYFSETQRNKGNFPGRFSGRQFSNSRSEMNVSTLELGDSALYLCASSYGLANDNEQFFGPGTRLTVL.

J is TRBJ2-3 and V is TRBV28; the D gene is possibly TRBD1 (5 bases). V was pared by 2 bases and J by 3 bases, with 12 bases between. This CDR3 contains 15 residues. CDR1 is MDHEN, CDR2 SYDVKM, per germline. The CDR3, as DNA: TGTGCCAGCAGTTTACAGGGTTTGGGGACAGATACGCAGTATTTT. This codes for CASSLQGLGTDTQYF.

This sequence joins TRBV28 and TRBJ2-7; 7 bases match TRBD2. After removal of 3 bases from V and 2 bases from J, the junction contained 19 bases not matched to a gene. Germline CDR1 is MDHEN and CDR2 is SYDVKM. The CDR3 runs to 19 residues. In DNA, the CDR3 is TGTGCCAGCAGTTTCGAGCCCTACTTTCCCTCGCGGGGGACCTACGAGCAGTACTTC. Its translation: CASSFEPYFPSRGTYEQYF. Drawing the rest from reference TRBV28 and TRBJ2-7, the complete variable domain is DVKVTQSSRYLVKRTGEKVFLECVQDMDHENMFWYRQDPGLGLRLIYFSYDVKMKEKGDIPEGYSVSREKKERFSLILESASTNQTSMYLCASSFEPYFPSRGTYEQYFGPGTRLTVT.

The rearrangement joins TRBV2 to TRBJ2-5; D call uncertain. The CDR3 is 11 amino acids. Germline V gene lookup returns CDR1 SNHLY and CDR2 FYNNEI. Trimming stripped 8 bases from V and 2 bases from J, with 6 bases between. The CDR3 region has the DNA TGTGCCAGCCCACAACAAGAGACCCAGTACTTC. This codes for CASPQQETQYF. Using reference TRBV2 and TRBJ2-5 for the parts outside the CDR3, the full variable domain is EPEVTQTPSHQVTQMGQEVILRCVPISNHLYFYWYRQILGQKVEFLVSFYNNEISEKSEIFDDQFSVERPDGSNFTLKIRSTKLEDSAMYFCASPQQETQYFGPGTRLLVL.

This clone has a single count. The rearrangement links TRBV6-6 to TRBJ2-7, with unresolved D. Trimming shortened V by 5 bases and J by 2 bases, and 13 bases separated the two germline ends. From germline, CDR1 is MNHNY and CDR2 SVGAGI (reference sequence). The CDR3 runs to 14 residues. CDR3 DNA: TGTGCCAGCAGTCACAAAGACGCCGCCTACGAGCAGTACGTC. This gives the protein CASSHKDAAYEQYV.

The chain combines TRBV5-1 with TRBJ2-2; D uncertain. Trimming stripped 0 bases from V and 1 base from J, with 7 bases between. CDR3 length: 15 residues. CDR1 and CDR2 (germline): SGHRS, YFSETQ. CDR3 coding DNA: TGCGCCAGCAGCTTGGTACACAAGAACACCGGGGAGCTGTTTTTT. Its protein is CASSLVHKNTGELFF.

The chain recombines TRBV7-3 with TRBJ2-7; D remains ambiguous. V dropped 4 bases and J dropped 0 bases, with 10 bases sitting between them. This CDR3 is 14 amino acids long. The germline V gene encodes CDR1 SGHTA and CDR2 FQGTGA. The CDR3 bases are TGTGCCAGCAGCTCGGTGGGTAGCTCCTACGAGCAGTACTTC. Translated, it gives CASSSVGSSYEQYF.

The chain carries TRBV4-3 and TRBJ1-1; D is unclear. The germline CDR1 and CDR2 sequences are LGHNA and YSLEER. CDR3 size: 12 residues. Trimming pared 1 base from V and 2 bases from J, leaving 2 bases between. In DNA, the CDR3 is TGCGCCAGCAGCCAAGGTAACACTGAAGCTTTCTTT. It encodes CASSQGNTEAFF.

The genes are TRBV7-8 and TRBJ1-5, with 10 bases matching TRBD1. V shed 3 bases and J 7 bases; nucleotides not matched to a gene: 3. This CDR3 has 14 residues. CDR1 and CDR2 from the germline V gene are SGHVS and FQNEAQ. The CDR3 region has the DNA TGTGCCAGCAGCTTGACAGGGGGCGACCAGCCCCAGCATTTT. It is translated as CASSLTGGDQPQHF. The entire variable domain, with the rest obtained from reference TRBV7-8 and TRBJ1-5, is as follows: GAGVSQSPRYKVAKRGQDVALRCDPISGHVSLFWYQQALGQGPEFLTYFQNEAQLDKSGLPSDRFFAERPEGSVSTLKIQRTQQEDSAVYLCASSLTGGDQPQHFGDGTRLSIL.

The V gene is TRBV5-5, the J gene TRBJ2-7; the match to TRBD1 covers 8 bases. V shed 3 bases and J 4 bases; nucleotides not matched to a gene: 6. Germline V gene lookup returns CDR1 SGHKS and CDR2 YYEKEE (reference sequence). This CDR3 contains 14 residues. The chain's CDR3 is CASSYAGGEYEQYV. CDR3 in DNA: TGTGCCAGCAGCTATGCAGGGGGCGAATACGAGCAGTACGTC.

The rearrangement links TRBV5-1 to TRBJ2-2; D is possibly TRBD1 (6 bases). V lost 2 bases to trimming and J lost 5 bases, with 16 bases between them. Germline assignment: CDR1 SGHRS and CDR2 YFSETQ. The CDR3 runs 16 residues. In nucleotides, the CDR3 is TGCGCCAGCAGCTTTTTTTCAGGGGCCGGGACCGGGGAGCTGTTTTTT. Protein: CASSFFSGAGTGELFF.

The V call is TRBV11-1, the J call TRBJ2-7; D is unclear. The CDR3 sequence is 12 residues long. The germline CDR1 and CDR2 sequences are SGHAT and FQDESV (reference sequence). Trimming cost V 3 bases and J 2 bases, with 5 bases left between them. Here the CDR3 reads CASSLGTYEQYF. CDR3 nucleotides: TGTGCCAGCAGCTTGGGTACCTACGAGCAGTACTTC.

This clone appeared a single time. The gene calls are TRBV6-5 and TRBJ2-7, with TRBD2 identical over 9 bases. With V trimmed by 6 bases and J by 0 bases, 6 bases remained unmatched. Germline V gene lookup returns CDR1 MNHEY and CDR2 SVGAGI. This CDR3 region has 15 residues. CDR3 in DNA: TGTGCCAGCAGGGGAGCGGGGGGCCTCTCCTACGAGCAGTACTTC. Its translation is CASRGAGGLSYEQYF.

The rearrangement links TRBV18 to TRBJ2-7; TRBD2 is a possible D gene (6 bases). V dropped 3 bases and J dropped 2 bases, with 11 bases sitting between them. The germline V gene has CDR1 KGHSH and CDR2 LQKENI. The CDR3 sequence is 14 residues long. The CDR3 region is CASSPQGRPYEQYV. The CDR3 DNA reads TGTGCCAGCTCACCCCAAGGGAGGCCCTACGAGCAGTACGTC.

This chain joins TRBV6-5 and TRBJ1-2; 10 bases line up with TRBD1. The V gene end was trimmed by 2 bases and the J gene end by 2 bases; junction bases not matched to a gene: 2. Germline CDR1 MNHEY, CDR2 SVGAGI. This CDR3 contains 15 residues. CDR3 DNA: TGTGCCAGCAGTTACGGGACAGGGGTAAACTATGGCTACACCTTC. Residues: CASSYGTGVNYGYTF.